These 32 T cell receptor beta chains were sequenced from one sample in a study of T cells after yellow fever vaccination. From the 5' RACE reads, TCRdb called clonotypes with MiXCR, one entry per CDR3 protein. Among 450,000 to 550,000 distinct CDR3 sequences listed, about a fifth were seen once. Sequencing was performed on PBMCs, taken more than 20 days after the first yellow fever vaccination. Receptor source: a man between 18 and 35 years old who received the YFV17D yellow fever vaccine.

This chain joins TRBV7-6 and TRBJ1-2, with D unclear. Trimming stripped 4 bases from V and 4 bases from J, with 10 bases between. Germline V gene sequence: CDR1 SGHVS, CDR2 FNYEAQ. The CDR3 runs 13 residues. The DNA for the CDR3 is TGTGCCAGCAGCTCAGCCTCTTTCTATGGCTACACCTTC. It is translated as CASSSASFYGYTF.

This clonotype was observed a handful of times. The CDR3 coding sequence is TGTGCCAGCAGTCCCAACTCCTACGAGCAGTACTTC. Amino acids: CASSPNSYEQYF. V usage is TRBV7-2 and J usage is TRBJ2-7, with D unclear. CDR1 and CDR2 (germline): SGHTA, FQGNSA. The CDR3 is 12 residues long. Trimming removed 6 bases at V and 0 bases at J, with 6 bases between.

This rearrangement joins TRBV21-1 to TRBJ1-5; the table gives TRBD1 as D, unverified against the DNA. TRBV21-1 is shown as a pseudogene. There are 18 residues in the CDR3. This chain's CDR3 is CASSPRFGSTVFNQPQHF. The CDR3 bases are TGTGCCAGCAGCCCCCGGTTTGGGTCGACAGTCTTCAATCAGCCCCAGCATTTT.

The chain employs TRBV12-5 and TRBJ2-1; 7 bases match TRBD2. Germline V gives CDR1 LGHNT, CDR2 FRNRAP. The V and J ends lost 6 bases and 0 bases, in that order; junction bases with no gene match: 20. This CDR3 has 20 amino acids. CDR3 coding DNA: TGTGCTAGTGGATCCACCTGGGAGGGAACCGGGGGAATCTCCTACAATGAGCAGTTCTTC. The encoded protein is CASGSTWEGTGGISYNEQFF.

This clonotype was recorded at least ten times. The chain carries TRBV7-2 and TRBJ2-1; TRBD2 matches at 7 bases. Per germline, CDR1 SGHTA and CDR2 FQGNSA. The CDR3 consists of 11 residues. Unmatched junction bases numbered 5, after V lost 3 bases and J lost 15 bases. The CDR3 DNA is TGTGCCAGCAGCTTTCTAGCGGTATTGTTCTTC. Protein: CASSFLAVLFF.

The rearrangement joins TRBV15 to TRBJ2-2; no firm D call. This CDR3 comprises 12 residues. V lost 0 bases to trimming and J lost 6 bases, with 2 bases between them. Germline values: CDR1 LNHNV, CDR2 YYDKDF (reference sequence). The CDR3 nucleotides are TGTGCCACCAGCAGAGAGGCCGGGGAGCTGTTTTTT. Residues: CATSREAGELFF.

A few counts support this clonotype. The chain uses TRBV18 and TRBJ2-7; D is perhaps TRBD1 or TRBD2 (5 bases each). V shed 2 bases and J shed 5 bases, with 13 bases lying between them. Germline values: CDR1 KGHSH, CDR2 LQKENI. This CDR3 has 14 residues. For the CDR3, the DNA is TGTGCCAGCTCACCAAGGCGAGGGGTCCACGAGCAGTACTTC. Translation gives CASSPRRGVHEQYF.

In this sample, this clonotype turned up a few times. This rearrangement joins TRBV10-2 to TRBJ1-2; D gene uncertain. V was clipped by 10 bases and J by 6 bases, with 21 bases between them. The germline CDR1 and CDR2 sequences are WSHSY and SAAADI. The CDR3 length is 14 residues. In nucleotides, the CDR3 is TGCGCCACCTTACCCATCGACGGGATTAATGGCTACACCTTC. Its protein product is CATLPIDGINGYTF.

V usage is TRBV6-2 or TRBV6-3 and J usage is TRBJ2-1; D remains ambiguous. V lost 2 bases to trimming and J lost 4 bases, with 6 bases between them. CDR3 length equals 13 residues. Germline V gives CDR1 MNHEY, CDR2 SVGEGT. This CDR3 reads CASSYENYNEQFF. CDR3 DNA sequence: TGTGCCAGCAGTTACGAGAATTACAATGAGCAGTTCTTC.

This clonotype was picked up a small number of times. The chain joins TRBV7-2 to TRBJ2-5; D unresolved. CDR1 is SGHTA and CDR2 is FQGNSA in the germline V gene. The length of the CDR3 is 14 residues. Deletions cut 1 base from V and 2 bases from J, with 8 bases between. In DNA form, the CDR3 reads TGTGCCAGCAGCTTAGGTTATGAGCAAGAGACCCAGTACTTC. This gives the protein CASSLGYEQETQYF.

The chain carries TRBV18 and TRBJ2-2; D is uncertain. CDR1 and CDR2 (germline): KGHSH, LQKENI. CDR3 length equals 15 residues. V lost 2 bases and J 4 bases, leaving 11 bases between the germline ends. CDR3 bases: TGTGCCAGCTCACCAGAACGAGTAATCACCGGGGAGCTGTTTTTT. Amino acids: CASSPERVITGELFF.

In this sample, this clonotype turned up a few times. V usage is TRBV11-2 and J usage is TRBJ1-5; a weak D match, TRBD1 (5 bases). V lost 2 bases to trimming and J lost 6 bases, with 14 bases between them. The CDR3 loop spans 15 amino acids. In germline, CDR1 is SGHAT, CDR2 FQNNGV. Written as DNA, the CDR3 is TGTGCCAGCAGCTTAATGTCCGGGGGAGGTCAGCCCCAGCATTTT. Translated: CASSLMSGGGQPQHF.

The V gene is TRBV5-1, the J gene TRBJ2-5; D is possibly TRBD2 (6 bases). There are 14 residues in the CDR3. The germline V gene has CDR1 SGHRS and CDR2 YFSETQ. V was trimmed by 5 bases and J by 2 bases, leaving 13 bases between them. The CDR3 spells CASRPARGQETQYF. In DNA form, the CDR3 reads TGCGCCAGCAGACCGGCCCGGGGGCAAGAGACCCAGTACTTC.

This chain uses TRBV21-1 with TRBJ2-7. TRBV21-1 has pseudogene status. There are 15 residues in the CDR3. CDR3 sequence: CASSLRVGLRYEQYV. CDR3 bases: TGTGCCAGCAGCCTAAGGGTCGGCCTTAGGTACGAGCAGTACGTC.

The CDR3 loop reads CASSLGLTQPQHF. CDR3 nucleotides: TGTGCCAGCAGCCTAGGACTTACTCAGCCCCAGCATTTT. The chain recombines TRBV6-1 with TRBJ1-5; D not resolved. The V and J ends lost 6 bases and 6 bases respectively, with 12 bases between them. Per the germline V gene, CDR1 is MNHNS and CDR2 is SASEGT. CDR3 length: 13 amino acids.

This chain joins TRBV2 and TRBJ1-5; no firm D call. This CDR3 region has 14 residues. Per germline, CDR1 SNHLY and CDR2 FYNNEI. Between the trimmed V and J ends, which lost 3 bases and 7 bases, there was a span of 13 bases. The CDR3 loop is CASSDRDIRQPQHF. DNA for the CDR3: TGTGCCAGCAGTGATAGGGATATCAGGCAGCCCCAGCATTTT.

This rearrangement joins TRBV9 to TRBJ2-5, with TRBD2 matching 11 bases. The trim removed 2 bases at V and 5 bases at J, leaving 5 bases unmatched. Per the germline V gene, CDR1 is SGDLS and CDR2 is YYNGEE. The CDR3 is made up of 15 amino acids. Here the CDR3 reads CASSVLAGGRETQYF. In nucleotides, the CDR3 is TGTGCCAGCAGCGTCCTAGCGGGGGGTCGGGAGACCCAGTACTTC.

This clonotype was seen a handful of times. This chain uses TRBV4-3 with TRBJ1-4; D is ambiguous. The CDR3 is 16 amino acids. CDR1 is LGHNA, CDR2 YSLEER, per germline. Trimming left V 0 bases short and J 3 bases short, with 11 bases between. The CDR3, as DNA: TGCGCCAGCAGCCAAGAAATAGTACTGCCTAATGAAAAACTGTTTTTT. Protein product: CASSQEIVLPNEKLFF.

The V and J genes are TRBV7-9 and TRBJ2-1; D may correspond to TRBD1 or TRBD2 (6 bases each). This CDR3 spans 14 amino acids. The germline CDR1 and CDR2 sequences are SEHNR and FQNEAQ (reference sequence). The V end lost 8 bases, the J end lost 0 bases, and 11 bases lay between the germline ends. The CDR3 sequence is CASGGRSSYNEQFF. CDR3 bases: TGTGCCAGCGGGGGGCGGAGCTCCTACAATGAGCAGTTCTTC.

This clonotype was detected only a few times. This rearrangement joins TRBV13 to TRBJ2-3; 7 nucleotides match TRBD1. CDR1 is PRHDT, CDR2 FYEKMQ, per germline (reference sequence). The CDR3 runs 15 residues. V was clipped by 4 bases and J by 6 bases; unmatched bases: 10. The CDR3 DNA reads TGTGCCAGCAGCTCCCGCCAGGGGGATAGGGATACGCAGTATTTT. The encoded protein is CASSSRQGDRDTQYF.

This sequence joins TRBV5-1 and TRBJ1-2, with no clear D. Between the trimmed V and J ends, which lost 1 base and 6 bases, there was a span of 16 bases. Germline values: CDR1 SGHRS, CDR2 YFSETQ. CDR3 length: 15 amino acids. CDR3 coding DNA: TGCGCCAGCAGCTTGACGCCCCCTGAGGGAAATGGCTACACCTTC. It specifies CASSLTPPEGNGYTF.

The rearrangement joins TRBV6-1 to TRBJ1-1; D is ambiguous. The CDR3 contains 14 residues. Trimming removed 7 bases from V and 3 bases from J, with 15 bases in between. CDR1 is MNHNS and CDR2 is SASEGT in the germline V gene. The CDR3: CASIRGRGYTEAFF. The CDR3 DNA reads as TGTGCCAGCATCCGAGGGAGAGGGTACACTGAAGCTTTCTTT.

This clonotype is a singleton in its sample. The V call is TRBV20-1, the J call TRBJ2-7; D possibly uses TRBD1 or TRBD2 (5 bases each). The CDR3 has 14 residues. The V gene's germline CDR1 is DFQATT and CDR2 SNEGSKA (reference sequence). Trimming cost V 3 bases and J 2 bases, with 14 bases left between them. The CDR3 region has the DNA TGCAGTGCTAGTGGGGGTCTTCAGGCCTACGAGCAGTACTTC. It yields the protein CSASGGLQAYEQYF.

This clonotype was counted between two and nine times. J is TRBJ1-2 and V is TRBV20-1, with TRBD1 as a possible D gene (5 bases). The CDR3 is 11 amino acids. CDR1 DFQATT and CDR2 SNEGSKA come from the germline V gene (reference sequence). V was clipped by 7 bases and J by 8 bases, with 14 bases between them. The chain's CDR3 is CSGTGTSGYTF. DNA of the CDR3: TGCAGTGGAACCGGGACGTCGGGCTACACCTTC.

This clonotype has ten or more counts. V is TRBV4-2 and J is TRBJ2-2; a weak D match, TRBD2 (5 bases). V was pared by 5 bases and J by 4 bases, with 29 bases between. Germline CDR1 and CDR2: LGHNA and YNFKEQ. This CDR3 spans 20 amino acids. In DNA form, the CDR3 reads TGTGCCAGCAGCGTTCAGTACCGGGCCGCAAATTGGGAGAGCACCGGGGAGCTGTTTTTT. As protein: CASSVQYRAANWESTGELFF.

This chain links TRBV12-3 or TRBV12-4 with TRBJ2-1; a possible D gene is TRBD2 (6 bases). The CDR3 is 20 amino acids. Trimming took off 0 bases at V and 0 bases at J, with 21 bases between the two ends. CDR3 in amino acids: CASSLARGSLGPSSYNEQFF. The CDR3 nucleotides read TGTGCCAGCAGTTTAGCGCGGGGATCGTTGGGGCCGAGCTCCTACAATGAGCAGTTCTTC.

This chain joins TRBV27 and TRBJ2-7, with a possible D match to TRBD2 (5 bases). The CDR3 is made up of 13 amino acids. CDR1 and CDR2 from the germline V gene are MNHEY and SMNVEV (reference sequence). The germline V and J ends were trimmed by 6 bases and 3 bases, with 12 bases remaining between them. The CDR3 here is CASSYGLNYEQYV. As DNA, the CDR3 is TGTGCCAGCAGCTACGGACTGAACTACGAGCAGTACGTC.

The V gene is TRBV18, the J gene TRBJ1-6; D unclear. This CDR3 spans 13 amino acids. In germline, CDR1 is KGHSH, CDR2 LQKENI. Deletions cut 2 bases from V and 7 bases from J, with 6 bases between. The CDR3 loop reads CASSPNLNSPLHF. For the CDR3, the DNA is TGTGCCAGCTCACCAAATCTCAATTCACCCCTCCACTTT.

There are a few counts of this clonotype. The rearrangement uses TRBV6-2 or TRBV6-3 and TRBJ2-3; D gene uncertain. CDR1 is MNHEY, CDR2 SVGEGT, per germline. With 7 bases removed from V and 5 bases from J, the gap between germline ends came to 7 bases. The CDR3 is 11 amino acids. CDR3 DNA sequence: TGTGCCAGCACTTTACGAGATACGCAGTATTTT. It encodes CASTLRDTQYF.

The V gene is TRBV25-1, the J gene TRBJ2-1; D call uncertain. The CDR3 contains 15 residues. Trimming removed 3 bases from V and 0 bases from J, with 9 bases in between. Germline CDR1 is MGHDK and CDR2 is SYGVNS. Here the CDR3 reads CASSDDGFSYNEQFF. CDR3 sequence (DNA): TGTGCCAGCAGTGACGACGGATTCTCCTACAATGAGCAGTTCTTC.

The sample holds a few counts of this clonotype. The chain combines TRBV11-2 with TRBJ2-3; D possibly corresponds to TRBD2 (5 bases). This CDR3 has 13 amino acids. The germline V and J ends were trimmed by 0 bases and 5 bases, with 6 bases remaining between them. Germline-derived CDR1 and CDR2 are SGHAT and FQNNGV. The CDR3 DNA is TGTGCCAGCAGCTTAGATGAGGGAGATACGCAGTATTTT. The encoded protein is CASSLDEGDTQYF.

The chain combines TRBV7-2 with TRBJ2-3; D possibly corresponds to TRBD2 (6 bases). The CDR3 length is 17 residues. Trimming removed 2 bases at V and 2 bases at J, with 17 bases between. Germline V lookup: CDR1 SGHTA, CDR2 FQGNSA. The CDR3 spells CASSLHLLADVTDTQYF. The CDR3, as DNA: TGTGCCAGCAGCTTACATTTGTTAGCGGACGTCACAGATACGCAGTATTTT. The whole variable domain, filled in from reference TRBV7-2 and TRBJ2-3, reads GAGVSQSPSNKVTEKGKDVELRCDPISGHTALYWYRQSLGQGLEFLIYFQGNSAPDKSGLPSDRFSAERTGGSVSTLTIQRTQQEDSAVYLCASSLHLLADVTDTQYFGPGTRLTVL.